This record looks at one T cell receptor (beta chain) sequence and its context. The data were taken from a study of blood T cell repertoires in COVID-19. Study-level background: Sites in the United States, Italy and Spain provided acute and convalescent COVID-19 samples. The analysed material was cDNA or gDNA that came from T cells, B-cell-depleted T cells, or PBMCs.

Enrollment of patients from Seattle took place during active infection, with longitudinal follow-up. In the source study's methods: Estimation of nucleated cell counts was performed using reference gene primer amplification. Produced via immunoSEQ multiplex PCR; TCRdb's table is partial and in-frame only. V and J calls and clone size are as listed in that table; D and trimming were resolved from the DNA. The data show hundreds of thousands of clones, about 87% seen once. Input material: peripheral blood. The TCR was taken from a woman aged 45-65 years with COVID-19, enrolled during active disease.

The DNA for the CDR3 is TGTGCCTGGAGTACCCGGGGGGTGTCCTACGAGCAGTACTTC. It is translated as CAWSTRGVSYEQYF. The gene calls are TRBV30 and TRBJ2-7; TRBD2 matches at 7 bases. J lost 1 base, V lost 2 bases, and 5 bases had no gene match. This CDR3 contains 14 residues. Germline V gives CDR1 GTSNPN, CDR2 SVGIG (reference sequence).